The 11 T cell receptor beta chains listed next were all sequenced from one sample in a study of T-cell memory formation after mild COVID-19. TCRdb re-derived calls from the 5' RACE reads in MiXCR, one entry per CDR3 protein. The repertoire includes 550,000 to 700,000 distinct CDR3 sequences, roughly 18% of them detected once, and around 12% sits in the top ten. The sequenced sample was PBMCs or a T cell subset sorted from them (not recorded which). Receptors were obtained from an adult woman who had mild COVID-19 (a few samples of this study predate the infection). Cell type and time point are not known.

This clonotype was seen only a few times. The CDR3 reads CASTLGQGETEAFF. CDR3 nucleotide sequence: TGTGCCAGCACTTTGGGACAGGGAGAGACTGAAGCTTTCTTT. The chain combines TRBV7-9 with TRBJ1-1; 9 bases map to TRBD1. This CDR3 is 14 amino acids long. Losses at the gene ends were 7 bases for V and 5 bases for J; bases not matched to a gene: 8. Germline CDR1 and CDR2: SEHNR and FQNEAQ (reference sequence).

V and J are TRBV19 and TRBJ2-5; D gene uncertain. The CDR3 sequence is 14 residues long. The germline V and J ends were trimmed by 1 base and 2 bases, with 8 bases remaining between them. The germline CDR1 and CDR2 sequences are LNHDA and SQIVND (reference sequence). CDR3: CASSIAGSQETQYF. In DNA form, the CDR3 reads TGTGCCAGTAGTATAGCAGGTAGTCAAGAGACCCAGTACTTC. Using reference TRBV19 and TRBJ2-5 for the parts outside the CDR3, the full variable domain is DGGITQSPKYLFRKEGQNVTLSCEQNLNHDAMYWYRQDPGQGLRLIYYSQIVNDFQKGDIAEGYSVSREKKESFPLTVTSAQKNPTAFYLCASSIAGSQETQYFGPGTRLLVL.

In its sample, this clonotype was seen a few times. The DNA of the CDR3 is TGTGCCAGTGAGGGGGATGTTGGGGCAAAAGACATTCAGTACTTC. This gives the protein CASEGDVGAKDIQYF. The chain links TRBV2 to TRBJ2-4; D is possibly TRBD1 (6 bases). The CDR3 totals 15 residues. The germline gives CDR1 SNHLY, CDR2 FYNNEI. Trimming pared 9 bases from V and 8 bases from J, leaving 23 bases between. Together with reference TRBV2 and TRBJ2-4, the CDR3 gives the full variable domain: EPEVTQTPSHQVTQMGQEVILRCVPISNHLYFYWYRQILGQKVEFLVSFYNNEISEKSEIFDDQFSVERPDGSNFTLKIRSTKLEDSAMYFCASEGDVGAKDIQYFGAGTRLSVL.

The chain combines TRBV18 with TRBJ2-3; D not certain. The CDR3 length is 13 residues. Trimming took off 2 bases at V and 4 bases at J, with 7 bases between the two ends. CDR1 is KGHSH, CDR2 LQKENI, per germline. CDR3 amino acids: CASSPWYSDTQYF. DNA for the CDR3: TGTGCCAGCTCACCATGGTATTCAGATACGCAGTATTTT.

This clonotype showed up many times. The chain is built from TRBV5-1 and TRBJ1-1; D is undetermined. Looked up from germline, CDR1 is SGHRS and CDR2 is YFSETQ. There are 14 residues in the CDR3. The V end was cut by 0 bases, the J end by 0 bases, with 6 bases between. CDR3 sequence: CASSLVAMNTEAFF. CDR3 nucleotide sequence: TGCGCCAGCAGCTTGGTAGCGATGAACACTGAAGCTTTCTTT.

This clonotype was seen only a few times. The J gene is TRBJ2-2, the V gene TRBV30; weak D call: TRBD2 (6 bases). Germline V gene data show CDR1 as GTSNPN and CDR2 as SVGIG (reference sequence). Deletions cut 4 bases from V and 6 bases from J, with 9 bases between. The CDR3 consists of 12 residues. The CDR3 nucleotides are TGTGCCTGGATGGAGGGGCCCGGGGAGCTGTTTTTT. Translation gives CAWMEGPGELFF.

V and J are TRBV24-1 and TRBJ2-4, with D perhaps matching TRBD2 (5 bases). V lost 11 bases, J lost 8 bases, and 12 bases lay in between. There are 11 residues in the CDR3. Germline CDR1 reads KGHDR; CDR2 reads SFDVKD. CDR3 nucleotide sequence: TGTGCCATCACTCTGGAGGACATTCAGTACTTC. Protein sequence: CAITLEDIQYF.

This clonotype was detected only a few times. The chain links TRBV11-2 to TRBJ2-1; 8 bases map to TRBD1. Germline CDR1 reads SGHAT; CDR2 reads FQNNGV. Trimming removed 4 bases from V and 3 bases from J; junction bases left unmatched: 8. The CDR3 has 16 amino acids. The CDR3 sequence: CASSSEGQASYNEQFF. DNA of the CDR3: TGTGCCAGCAGCTCCGAGGGACAGGCCAGCTACAATGAGCAGTTCTTC.

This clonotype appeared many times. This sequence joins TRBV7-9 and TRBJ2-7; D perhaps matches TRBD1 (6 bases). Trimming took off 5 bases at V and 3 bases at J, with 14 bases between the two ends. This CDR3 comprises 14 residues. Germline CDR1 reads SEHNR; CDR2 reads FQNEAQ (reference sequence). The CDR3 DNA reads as TGTGCCAGCAGCCGACTGGGGACAAACTACGAGCAGTACTTC. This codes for CASSRLGTNYEQYF.

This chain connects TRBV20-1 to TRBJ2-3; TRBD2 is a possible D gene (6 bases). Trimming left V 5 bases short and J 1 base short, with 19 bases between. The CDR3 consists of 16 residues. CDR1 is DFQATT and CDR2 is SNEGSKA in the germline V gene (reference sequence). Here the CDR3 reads CSAANIRGKRTDTQYF. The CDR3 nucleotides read TGCAGTGCTGCAAACATCCGGGGGAAGCGCACAGATACGCAGTATTTT.

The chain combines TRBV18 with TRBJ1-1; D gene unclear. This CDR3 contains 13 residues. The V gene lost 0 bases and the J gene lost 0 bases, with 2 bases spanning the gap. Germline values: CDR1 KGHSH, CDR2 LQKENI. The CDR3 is CASSPPLNTEAFF. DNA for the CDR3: TGTGCCAGCTCACCACCACTGAACACTGAAGCTTTCTTT.